These 9 T cell receptor beta chains were sequenced from one sample in a study of T cells in Graves' hyperthyroidism and ophthalmopathy. Regions amplified from RNA transcripts were the TCR beta CDR3 regions. The HTBI primer set drove a first-round RT-PCR of the TCR CDR3. In TCRdb, the multiplex PCR reads were re-called with MiXCR into one record per CDR3 protein. The repertoire holds around 520,000 distinct CDR3 sequences, with around 14% as singletons. The specimen was blood. These receptors all come from a woman aged 18-29 years with Graves' hyperthyroidism.

V gene TRBV20-1 combines with J gene TRBJ1-5, with D unclear. Germline CDR1 and CDR2: DFQATT and SNEGSKA (reference sequence). V was trimmed by 3 bases and J by 7 bases, leaving 16 bases between them. There are 14 residues in the CDR3. The CDR3 DNA sequence: TGCAGTGCTAGGATGGGCGGATTGTGGCAGCCCCAGCATTTT. Its translation is CSARMGGLWQPQHF.

The V call is TRBV7-9, the J call TRBJ1-2; D is uncertain. Germline CDR1 is SEHNR and CDR2 is FQNEAQ (reference sequence). Between the trimmed V and J ends, which lost 2 bases and 3 bases, there was a span of 22 bases. The CDR3 loop spans 18 amino acids. The CDR3 region has the DNA TGTGCCAGCAGCTTAACCCTTTCTGGACCCTCCCGGGACTATGGCTACACCTTC. The encoded protein is CASSLTLSGPSRDYGYTF.

This clonotype was recorded at least ten times. The chain employs TRBV4-1 and TRBJ2-7; 9 bases match TRBD2. The CDR3 length is 17 residues. Germline V CDR1 and CDR2: MGHRA, YSYEKL. J was trimmed by 2 bases and V by 1 base; bases with no gene match: 9. The CDR3 reads CASSQGWTSVQAYEQYF. The CDR3 nucleotides read TGCGCCAGCAGCCAAGGCTGGACTAGCGTGCAGGCCTACGAGCAGTACTTC.

V is TRBV29-1 and J is TRBJ1-2, with D possibly matching TRBD1 (6 bases). Germline-derived CDR1 and CDR2 are SQVTM and ANQGSEA. The length of the CDR3 is 12 residues. V lost 6 bases and J lost 5, with 13 bases in between. DNA of the CDR3: TGCAGCGTCGGACAGCCGGAATATGGCTACACCTTC. Translated: CSVGQPEYGYTF.

This clonotype was seen many times. The rearrangement uses TRBV12-3 or TRBV12-4 and TRBJ1-1, with D unclear. The CDR3 is made up of 13 amino acids. Trimming shortened V by 7 bases and J by 1 base, and 10 bases separated the two germline ends. Here the CDR3 DNA reads TGTGCCAGCACACGACGGGAGAACACTGAAGCTTTCTTT. This sequence encodes CASTRRENTEAFF.

There are many counts of this clonotype. The CDR3 nucleotides read TGTGCCACCAGTGATTTCACTAGCGGGAGGGACAATGAGCAGTTCTTC. Amino acid sequence: CATSDFTSGRDNEQFF. The chain couples TRBV24-1 to TRBJ2-1, with 13 nucleotides matching TRBD2. CDR1 KGHDR and CDR2 SFDVKD come from the germline V gene. The CDR3 runs 16 residues. The junction had 1 base not matched to a gene; V was cut back by 1 base and J by 5 bases.

This clonotype was counted many times. V and J are TRBV3-1 and TRBJ1-1, with 8 bases lining up with TRBD1. CDR3 length: 16 residues. J was trimmed by 7 bases and V by 4 bases; bases with no gene match: 14. Germline V gene sequence: CDR1 LGHDT, CDR2 YNNKEL (reference sequence). The CDR3 sequence is CASSPFYQGAENEAFF. In nucleotides, the CDR3 is TGTGCCAGCAGCCCTTTTTACCAGGGGGCTGAGAATGAAGCTTTCTTT.

This clonotype was observed at least ten times. The V call is TRBV3-1, the J call TRBJ2-7; perhaps TRBD1 as D (7 bases). Between the trimmed V and J ends, which lost 5 bases and 6 bases, there was a span of 20 bases. CDR3 size: 15 residues. The germline gives CDR1 LGHDT, CDR2 YNNKEL (reference sequence). The CDR3 bases are TGTGCCAGCAGCTCTACTGGAGGGGGCGGCATCGAGCAGTACTTC. The encoded protein is CASSSTGGGGIEQYF.

This clonotype showed up just a few times. The J gene is TRBJ2-1, the V gene TRBV5-5, with D hard to call. Germline CDR1 and CDR2: SGHKS and YYEKEE (reference sequence). With 6 bases removed from V and 0 bases from J, the gap between germline ends came to 13 bases. The length of the CDR3 is 15 residues. For the CDR3, the DNA is TGTGCCAGCATCCCCTCTACCAGCTCCTACAATGAGCAGTTCTTC. Its translation: CASIPSTSSYNEQFF.